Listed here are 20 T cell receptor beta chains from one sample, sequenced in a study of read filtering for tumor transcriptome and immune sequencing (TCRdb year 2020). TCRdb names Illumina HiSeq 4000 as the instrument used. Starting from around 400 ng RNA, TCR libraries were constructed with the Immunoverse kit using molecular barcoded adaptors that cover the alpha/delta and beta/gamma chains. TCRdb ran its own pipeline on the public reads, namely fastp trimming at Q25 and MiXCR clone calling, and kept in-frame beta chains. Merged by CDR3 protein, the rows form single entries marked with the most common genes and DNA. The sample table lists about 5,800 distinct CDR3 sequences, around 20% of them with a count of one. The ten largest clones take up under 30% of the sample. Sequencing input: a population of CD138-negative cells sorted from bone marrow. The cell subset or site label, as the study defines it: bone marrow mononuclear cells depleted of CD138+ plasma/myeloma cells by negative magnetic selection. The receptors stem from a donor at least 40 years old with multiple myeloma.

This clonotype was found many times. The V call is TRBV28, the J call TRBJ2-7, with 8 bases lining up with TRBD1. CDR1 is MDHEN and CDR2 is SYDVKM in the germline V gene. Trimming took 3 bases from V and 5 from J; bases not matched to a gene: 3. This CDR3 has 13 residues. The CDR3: CASSLTGVNEQYF. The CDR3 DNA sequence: TGTGCCAGCAGTTTGACAGGGGTCAACGAGCAGTACTTC.

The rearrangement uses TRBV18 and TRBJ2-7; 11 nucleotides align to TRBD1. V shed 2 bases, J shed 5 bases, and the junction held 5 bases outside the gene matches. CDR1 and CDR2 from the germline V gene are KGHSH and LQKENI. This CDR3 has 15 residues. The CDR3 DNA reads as TGTGCCAGCTCACCAGTGGGACAGGGGGAAGACGAGCAGTACTTC. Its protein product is CASSPVGQGEDEQYF.

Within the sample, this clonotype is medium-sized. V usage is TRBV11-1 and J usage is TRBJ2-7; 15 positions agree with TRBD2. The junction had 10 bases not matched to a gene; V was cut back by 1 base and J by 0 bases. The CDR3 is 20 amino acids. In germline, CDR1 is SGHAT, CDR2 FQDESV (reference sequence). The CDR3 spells CASSLEIGLAGGPSSYEQYF. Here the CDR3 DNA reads TGTGCCAGCAGCTTAGAAATCGGACTAGCGGGAGGGCCGAGCTCCTACGAGCAGTACTTC. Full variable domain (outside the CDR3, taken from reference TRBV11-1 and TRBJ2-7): EAEVAQSPRYKITEKSQAVAFWCDPISGHATLYWYRQILGQGPELLVQFQDESVVDDSQLPKDRFSAERLKGVDSTLKIQPAELGDSAMYLCASSLEIGLAGGPSSYEQYFGPGTRLTVT.

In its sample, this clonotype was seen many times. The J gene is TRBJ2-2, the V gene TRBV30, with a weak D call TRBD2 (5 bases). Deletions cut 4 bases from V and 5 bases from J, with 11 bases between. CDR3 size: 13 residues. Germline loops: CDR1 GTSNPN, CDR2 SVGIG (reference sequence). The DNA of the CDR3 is TGTGCCTGGACCAAAGGACTGACCGGGGAGCTGTTTTTT. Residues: CAWTKGLTGELFF.

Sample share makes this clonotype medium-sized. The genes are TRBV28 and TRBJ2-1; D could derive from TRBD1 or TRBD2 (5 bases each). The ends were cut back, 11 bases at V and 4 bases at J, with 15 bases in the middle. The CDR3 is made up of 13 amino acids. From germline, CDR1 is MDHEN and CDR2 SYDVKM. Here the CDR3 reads CAANRDRYNEQFF. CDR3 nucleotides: TGTGCCGCTAACCGGGACCGATACAATGAGCAGTTCTTC.

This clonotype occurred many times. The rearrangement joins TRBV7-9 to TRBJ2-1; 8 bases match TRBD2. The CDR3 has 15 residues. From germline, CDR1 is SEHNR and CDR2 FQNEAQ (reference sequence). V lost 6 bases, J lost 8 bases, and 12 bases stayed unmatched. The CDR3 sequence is CASRSGAGGNHEQFF. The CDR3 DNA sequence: TGTGCCAGCAGATCCGGGGCGGGAGGAAACCATGAGCAGTTCTTC.

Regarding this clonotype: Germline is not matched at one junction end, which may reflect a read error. CDR3 loop: CAISSGSTEAFF. The DNA for the CDR3 is TGTGCCATCAGCTCAGGTAGTACTGAAGCTTTCTTT. The rearrangement joins TRBV7-9 to TRBJ1-1; no reliable D call. Germline V lookup: CDR1 SEHNR, CDR2 FQNEAQ (reference sequence). The CDR3 runs to 12 residues.

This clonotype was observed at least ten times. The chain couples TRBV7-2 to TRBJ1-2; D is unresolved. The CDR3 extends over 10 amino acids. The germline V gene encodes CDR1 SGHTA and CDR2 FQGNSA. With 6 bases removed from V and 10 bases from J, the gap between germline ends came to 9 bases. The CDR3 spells CASSPADYTF. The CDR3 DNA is TGTGCCAGCAGTCCGGCAGACTACACCTTC.

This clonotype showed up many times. In DNA form, the CDR3 reads TGTGCCTGGATAGGAAAACGGGATATTTACGAGCAGTACTTC. Protein product: CAWIGKRDIYEQYF. The V gene is TRBV30, the J gene TRBJ2-7; tentatively, D is TRBD2 (5 bases). V lost 4 bases to trimming and J lost 4 bases, with 17 bases between them. This CDR3 spans 14 amino acids. CDR1 is GTSNPN and CDR2 is SVGIG in the germline V gene (reference sequence).

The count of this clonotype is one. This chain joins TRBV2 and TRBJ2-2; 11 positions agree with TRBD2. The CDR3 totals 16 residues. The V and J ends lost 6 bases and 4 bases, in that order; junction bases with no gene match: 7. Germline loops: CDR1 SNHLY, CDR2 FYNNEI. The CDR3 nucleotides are TGTGCCAGCAGGTTACTAGCGGGAGTTACCACCGGGGAGCTGTTTTTT. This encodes CASRLLAGVTTGELFF. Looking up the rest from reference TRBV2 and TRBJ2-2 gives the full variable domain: EPEVTQTPSHQVTQMGQEVILRCVPISNHLYFYWYRQILGQKVEFLVSFYNNEISEKSEIFDDQFSVERPDGSNFTLKIRSTKLEDSAMYFCASRLLAGVTTGELFFGEGSRLTVL.

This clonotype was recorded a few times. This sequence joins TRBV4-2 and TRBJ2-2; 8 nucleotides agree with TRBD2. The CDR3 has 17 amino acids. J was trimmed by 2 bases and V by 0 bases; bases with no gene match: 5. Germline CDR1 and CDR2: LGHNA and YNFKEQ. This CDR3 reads CASSQDGVAGNTGELFF. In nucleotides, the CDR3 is TGTGCCAGCAGCCAAGATGGGGTAGCGGGAAACACCGGGGAGCTGTTTTTT.

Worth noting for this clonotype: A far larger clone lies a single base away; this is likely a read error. The CDR3 DNA sequence: TGTGCCAGCAGTTCGGAGGGGAGGCGTTCACCCCTCCACTTT. Translated, it gives CASSSEGRRSPLHF. This chain uses TRBV7-6 with TRBJ1-1; D is perhaps TRBD1 (5 bases). Near its end, the DNA agrees better with TRBJ1-6, so the J call may be wrong. The CDR3 totals 14 residues. Germline-derived CDR1 and CDR2 are SGHVS and FNYEAQ.

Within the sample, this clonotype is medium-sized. Written as DNA, the CDR3 is TGTGCCAGCAGCCAGGGGACTAGCGGTGAAGAGACCCAGTACTTC. It yields the protein CASSQGTSGEETQYF. The V gene is TRBV7-2, the J gene TRBJ2-5, with 11 bases identical to TRBD2. Germline CDR1 and CDR2: SGHTA and FQGNSA. This CDR3 has 15 amino acids. Unmatched junction bases numbered 5, after V lost 5 bases and J lost 3 bases. The entire variable domain, with the rest obtained from reference TRBV7-2 and TRBJ2-5, is as follows: GAGVSQSPSNKVTEKGKDVELRCDPISGHTALYWYRQSLGQGLEFLIYFQGNSAPDKSGLPSDRFSAERTGGSVSTLTIQRTQQEDSAVYLCASSQGTSGEETQYFGPGTRLLVL.

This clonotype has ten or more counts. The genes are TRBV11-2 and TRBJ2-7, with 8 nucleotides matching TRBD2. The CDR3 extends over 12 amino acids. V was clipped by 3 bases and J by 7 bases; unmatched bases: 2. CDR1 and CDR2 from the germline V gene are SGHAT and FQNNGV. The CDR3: CASSFPGGEQYF. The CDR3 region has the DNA TGTGCCAGCAGCTTTCCGGGGGGGGAGCAGTACTTC. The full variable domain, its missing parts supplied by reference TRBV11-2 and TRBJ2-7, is EAGVAQSPRYKIIEKRQSVAFWCNPISGHATLYWYQQILGQGPKLLIQFQNNGVVDDSQLPKDRFSAERLKGVDSTLKIQPAKLEDSAVYLCASSFPGGEQYFGPGTRLTVT.

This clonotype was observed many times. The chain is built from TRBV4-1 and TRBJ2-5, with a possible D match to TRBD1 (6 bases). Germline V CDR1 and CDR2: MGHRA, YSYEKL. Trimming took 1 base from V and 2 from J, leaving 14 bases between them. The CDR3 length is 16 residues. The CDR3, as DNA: TGCGCCAGCAGCCAAGGGGTGGGGGCGGGTCAAGAGACCCAGTACTTC. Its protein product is CASSQGVGAGQETQYF.

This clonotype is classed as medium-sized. The CDR3 region has the DNA TGTGCCAGCAGTTTAGGGACAGGGGAGGGCGATGAGCAGTTCTTC. Its translation is CASSLGTGEGDEQFF. J is TRBJ2-1 and V is TRBV12-3 or TRBV12-4; TRBD1 matches 9 bases. After removal of 1 base from V and 8 bases from J, the junction contained 6 bases not matched to a gene. This CDR3 spans 15 amino acids.

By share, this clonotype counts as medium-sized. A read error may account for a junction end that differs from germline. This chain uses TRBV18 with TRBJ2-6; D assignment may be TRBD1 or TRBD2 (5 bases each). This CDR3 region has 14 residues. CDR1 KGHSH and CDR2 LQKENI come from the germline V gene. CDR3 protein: CASSPPTGANVLTF. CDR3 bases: TGTGCCAGCTCACCACCTACCGGGGCCAACGTCCTGACTTTT.

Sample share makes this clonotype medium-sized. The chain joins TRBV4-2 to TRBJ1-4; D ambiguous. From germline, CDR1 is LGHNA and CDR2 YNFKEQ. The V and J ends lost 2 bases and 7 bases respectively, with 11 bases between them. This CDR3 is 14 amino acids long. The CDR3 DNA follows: TGTGCCAGCAGCCAACTCCCGGACGGTGAAAAACTGTTTTTT. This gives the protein CASSQLPDGEKLFF.

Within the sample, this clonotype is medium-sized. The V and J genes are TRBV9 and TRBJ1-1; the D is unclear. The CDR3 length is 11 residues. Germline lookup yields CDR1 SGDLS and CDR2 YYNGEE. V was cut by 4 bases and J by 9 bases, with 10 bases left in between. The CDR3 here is CASSPVRQAFF. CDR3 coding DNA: TGTGCCAGCAGCCCCGTAAGACAAGCTTTCTTT.

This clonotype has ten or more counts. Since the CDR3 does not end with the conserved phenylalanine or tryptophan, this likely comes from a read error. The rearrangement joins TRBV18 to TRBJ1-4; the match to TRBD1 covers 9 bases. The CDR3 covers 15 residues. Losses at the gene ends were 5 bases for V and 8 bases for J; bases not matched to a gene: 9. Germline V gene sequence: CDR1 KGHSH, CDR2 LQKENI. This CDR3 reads CASSKNGQGMEKLFY. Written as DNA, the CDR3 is TGTGCCAGCTCAAAGAATGGACAGGGGATGGAAAAACTGTTTTAT.